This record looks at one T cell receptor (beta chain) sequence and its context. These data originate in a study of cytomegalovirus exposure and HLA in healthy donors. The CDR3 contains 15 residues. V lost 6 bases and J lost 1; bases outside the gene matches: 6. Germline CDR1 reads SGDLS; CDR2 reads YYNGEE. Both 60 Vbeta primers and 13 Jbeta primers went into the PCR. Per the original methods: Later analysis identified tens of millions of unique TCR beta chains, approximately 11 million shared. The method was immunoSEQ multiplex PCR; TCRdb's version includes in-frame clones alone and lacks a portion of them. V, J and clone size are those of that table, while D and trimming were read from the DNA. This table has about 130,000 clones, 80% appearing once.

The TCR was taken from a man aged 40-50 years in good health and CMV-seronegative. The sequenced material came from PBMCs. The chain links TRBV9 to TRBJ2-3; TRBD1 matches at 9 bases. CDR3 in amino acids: CASNPGQGGTDTQYF. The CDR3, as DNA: TGTGCCAGCAACCCGGGACAGGGTGGCACAGATACGCAGTATTTT.